The 20 T cell receptor beta chains reported below all come from one sample, sequenced in a study of blood T cell repertoires in COVID-19 (dated by TCRdb to the early 2020s). Library preparation employed the immunoSEQ multiplex PCR assay. TCRdb obtained this table from immuneACCESS and retained in-frame rearrangements with V and J assigned. These tables miss some clones; where compared with another copy, unresolved V genes account for less than half of the shortfall, and the remainder is unexplained. In this sample the table shows 450,000 to 500,000 clones, approximately 83% of which occur a single time. 3% to 3.5% of the sample is held by the ten biggest clonotypes. Material: peripheral blood. These receptors originate from a human donor in a cohort sampled during active COVID-19.

The gene calls are TRBV27 and TRBJ1-5; maybe TRBD1 (5 bases). This CDR3 has 13 residues. The ends were cut back, 5 bases at V and 10 bases at J, with 15 bases in the middle. CDR1 and CDR2 from the germline V gene are MNHEY and SMNVEV (reference sequence). The CDR3 coding sequence is TGTGCCAGCAGTCCACCCTCGCAGGGTCCCCAGCATTTT. This codes for CASSPPSQGPQHF.

This clone has only one observation. The CDR3 bases are TGTGCCAGCAGCCCCTACAGGGGGACGTCCGGAGGCTCCGGGGAGCTGTTTTTT. Translation: CASSPYRGTSGGSGELFF. The J gene is TRBJ2-2, the V gene TRBV5-4, with TRBD1 matching 8 bases. The CDR3 has 18 amino acids. The V and J ends lost 4 bases and 6 bases, in that order; junction bases with no gene match: 17. Germline CDR1 SGHNT, CDR2 YYREEE (reference sequence). Variable domain in full (rest from reference TRBV5-4 and TRBJ2-2): ETGVTQSPTHLIKTRGQQVTLRCSSQSGHNTVSWYQQALGQGPQFIFQYYREEENGRGNFPPRFSGLQFPNYSSELNVNALELDDSALYLCASSPYRGTSGGSGELFFGEGSRLTVL.

CDR3 region: CASIQRDRNTEAFF. The DNA for the CDR3 is TGTGCCAGCATACAGAGGGATCGAAACACTGAAGCTTTCTTT. The chain is built from TRBV2 and TRBJ1-1; D is uncertain. The germline gives CDR1 SNHLY, CDR2 FYNNEI. The V and J ends lost 7 bases and 2 bases respectively, with 14 bases between them. The CDR3 sequence is 14 residues long.

The V and J genes are TRBV7-2 and TRBJ1-2, with D perhaps matching TRBD1 (5 bases). The CDR3 loop spans 18 amino acids. In germline, CDR1 is SGHTA, CDR2 FQGNSA. Trimming left V 2 bases short and J 8 bases short, with 27 bases between. CDR3 amino acids: CASSLTGAGDLLLSGYTF. The DNA of the CDR3 is TGTGCCAGCAGCTTAACTGGGGCAGGAGACCTTCTATTGAGCGGCTACACCTTC.

This chain joins TRBV28 and TRBJ1-5; 8 nucleotides agree with TRBD1. The CDR3 is 14 residues long. J lost 4 bases, V lost 5 bases, and 4 bases had no gene match. The germline CDR1 and CDR2 sequences are MDHEN and SYDVKM. CDR3 nucleotide sequence: TGTGCCAGCAGTCAGGACAGGGTTAATCAGCCCCAGCATTTT. Residues: CASSQDRVNQPQHF.

The CDR3 here is CASSSGGASGNTIYF. As DNA, the CDR3 is TGTGCCAGCAGTTCTGGTGGGGCGTCTGGAAACACCATATATTTT. The J gene is TRBJ1-3, the V gene TRBV6-2 or TRBV6-3, with D perhaps TRBD1 (5 bases). CDR3 length equals 15 residues. Trimming stripped 4 bases from V and 1 base from J, with 11 bases between. Per germline, CDR1 MNHEY and CDR2 SVGEGT.

V is TRBV5-4 and J is TRBJ2-6; TRBD2 might be the D (6 bases). The CDR3 sequence is 19 residues long. CDR1 SGHNT and CDR2 YYREEE come from the germline V gene (reference sequence). V was trimmed by 5 bases and J by 2 bases, leaving 23 bases between them. This CDR3 reads CASSPGLGGGLTGANVLTF. The DNA of the CDR3 is TGTGCCAGCAGTCCCGGCTTGGGTGGGGGACTGACTGGGGCCAACGTCCTGACTTTC.

The rearrangement joins TRBV7-2 to TRBJ2-3, with a tentative D call TRBD2 (6 bases). This CDR3 has 15 residues. V gave up 5 bases and J gave up 1 base, with 13 bases separating them. Germline V gene lookup returns CDR1 SGHTA and CDR2 FQGNSA. CDR3 residues: CASSLRLDGTDTQYF. For the CDR3, the DNA is TGTGCCAGCAGCCTGCGACTAGACGGCACAGATACGCAGTATTTT.

This sequence joins TRBV5-1 and TRBJ2-2; a weak D match, TRBD1 (6 bases). Between the trimmed V and J ends, which lost 5 bases and 0 bases, there was a span of 8 bases. Germline V CDR1 and CDR2: SGHRS, YFSETQ. CDR3 size: 14 residues. CDR3 region: CASSWTANTGELFF. The CDR3 bases are TGCGCCAGCAGTTGGACAGCGAACACCGGGGAGCTGTTTTTT.

The chain couples TRBV6-2 or TRBV6-3 to TRBJ2-2; D might be TRBD1 (5 bases). The CDR3 is 14 residues long. The germline V gene encodes CDR1 MNHEY and CDR2 SVGEGT. The ends were cut back, 6 bases at V and 5 bases at J, with 13 bases in the middle. CDR3 amino acids: CASSLLQGTGELFF. CDR3 in DNA: TGTGCCAGCAGCCTCCTCCAGGGTACCGGGGAGCTGTTTTTT.

The rearrangement links TRBV18 to TRBJ2-7; D is uncertain. Trimming pared 3 bases from V and 0 bases from J, leaving 6 bases between. The CDR3 runs 13 residues. Germline CDR1 reads KGHSH; CDR2 reads LQKENI. This CDR3 is CASSPESSYEQYF. The CDR3 DNA sequence: TGTGCCAGCTCACCCGAGAGCTCCTACGAGCAGTACTTC.

The chain joins TRBV6-6 to TRBJ1-4, with TRBD1 as a possible D gene (5 bases). In germline, CDR1 is MNHNY, CDR2 SVGAGI (reference sequence). V was clipped by 2 bases and J by 3 bases, with 10 bases between them. This CDR3 contains 15 residues. The CDR3 here is CASSYSRAPNEKLFF. In nucleotides, the CDR3 is TGTGCCAGCAGTTACAGCAGGGCCCCTAATGAAAAACTGTTTTTT.

CDR3 bases: TGTGCCAGCAGCCTCGGATCACAGGTATTTGAAGCTTTCTTT. Residues: CASSLGSQVFEAFF. This chain uses TRBV3-1 (or the pseudogene TRBV3-2) with TRBJ1-1; TRBD1 is a possible D gene (5 bases). CDR1 and CDR2 from the germline V gene are LGHDT and YNNKEL (reference sequence). V was clipped by 4 bases and J by 7 bases, with 16 bases between them. The CDR3 runs 14 residues.

This chain connects TRBV19 to TRBJ1-1; 8 nucleotides agree with TRBD1. The germline V gene has CDR1 LNHDA and CDR2 SQIVND (reference sequence). Trimming took 3 bases from V and 8 from J; bases not matched to a gene: 14. This CDR3 has 16 amino acids. Here the CDR3 DNA reads TGTGCCAGTAGTATCCTCCAGGGGGCGCTAGGAGGAGAAGCTTTCTTT. Its translation: CASSILQGALGGEAFF.

The chain has TRBV18 and TRBJ1-2; D remains unclear. The CDR3 extends over 15 amino acids. Trimming left V 3 bases short and J 4 bases short, with 15 bases between. Per germline, CDR1 KGHSH and CDR2 LQKENI. CDR3 amino acids: CASSPENIDGYGYTF. The CDR3, as DNA: TGTGCCAGCTCACCGGAGAACATCGACGGCTATGGCTACACCTTC.

The sample holds one count of this clone. This chain connects TRBV4-2 to TRBJ2-1; 8 nucleotides match TRBD2. In germline, CDR1 is LGHNA, CDR2 YNFKEQ. The CDR3 has 14 amino acids. V was pared by 4 bases and J by 8 bases, with 7 bases of the junction left unmatched. The CDR3 sequence is CASSRRGLDDEQFF. The CDR3 nucleotides are TGTGCCAGCAGCCGGAGGGGACTAGACGATGAGCAGTTCTTC.

This clone appeared once. The chain uses TRBV7-3 and TRBJ2-2; 11 bases align to TRBD1. V dropped 10 bases and J dropped 5; count of bases not matched to a gene: 6. Germline V gene lookup returns CDR1 SGHTA and CDR2 FQGTGA. CDR3 size: 14 residues. CDR3 nucleotides: TGTGCCACCTCCGGGACAGGGGGAACCGGGGAGCTGTTTTTT. Its protein is CATSGTGGTGELFF.

This rearrangement joins TRBV20-1 to TRBJ1-4, with 9 positions matching TRBD1. V was pared by 3 bases and J by 5 bases, with 4 bases of the junction left unmatched. This CDR3 is 14 amino acids long. From germline, CDR1 is DFQATT and CDR2 SNEGSKA (reference sequence). CDR3: CSASKTGGNEKLFF. In DNA, the CDR3 is TGCAGTGCTAGTAAGACAGGGGGAAATGAAAAACTGTTTTTT.

The chain links TRBV2 to TRBJ2-7; TRBD1 matches 9 bases. After removal of 4 bases from V and 0 bases from J, the junction contained 4 bases not matched to a gene. The CDR3 consists of 15 residues. Per germline, CDR1 SNHLY and CDR2 FYNNEI. DNA for the CDR3: TGTGCCAGCAGTGGGGACAGGGCCTTCTCCTACGAGCAGTACTTC. Residues: CASSGDRAFSYEQYF.

The chain has TRBV14 and TRBJ2-7; D ambiguous. CDR1 SGHDN and CDR2 FVKESK come from the germline V gene. The CDR3 runs to 14 residues. Trimming pared 5 bases from V and 6 bases from J, leaving 17 bases between. CDR3 bases: TGTGCCAGCAGCAAAGGAGACACCTTGGGCGAGCAGTACTTC. It is translated as CASSKGDTLGEQYF.